This T cell receptor (beta chain) appears in the sequencing data of a study of cytomegalovirus exposure and HLA in healthy donors. Study conclusions and caveats: Most sequenced TCRs were rare (though some public TCRs occurred in many donors).

The CDR3 covers 15 residues. V shed 1 base, J shed 4 bases, and the junction held 5 bases outside the gene matches. Germline V gene sequence: CDR1 SGHVS, CDR2 FQNEAQ. Among the donors, all were healthy bone marrow donors. Whereas donors were nominally healthy upon sampling, unrecorded immune exposures were probable. PCR primers comprised 60 Vbeta and 13 Jbeta primers. Only in-frame clones appear in the TCRdb table, and some are missing; sequencing was by immunoSEQ multiplex PCR. The data hold approximately 150,000 clones, with roughly 80% observed a single time. As for this clone: Antigen: not known.

The sequence was obtained from a man younger than 45 in good health and CMV-seronegative. The chain recombines TRBV7-8 with TRBJ2-7, with TRBD2 matching over 9 bases. Sequences were obtained from PBMCs. The CDR3 region is CASSLDGGLAYEQYF. In nucleotides, the CDR3 is TGTGCCAGCAGCTTAGACGGAGGACTAGCGTACGAGCAGTACTTC.